These 19 T cell receptor beta chains were all obtained from the same sample, sequenced in a study of cytomegalovirus exposure and HLA in healthy donors. Primers for the PCR totalled 60 Vbeta and 13 Jbeta. TCRdb's copy holds only in-frame clones and misses some; the assay was immunoSEQ multiplex PCR. The data show over 85,000 clones, around four fifths seen once. The sample consisted of PBMCs. These receptors all stem from a female donor in good health and CMV-seropositive.

The rearrangement links TRBV14 to TRBJ2-2; a possible D gene is TRBD2 (5 bases). The CDR3 loop spans 15 amino acids. Germline CDR1 reads SGHDN; CDR2 reads FVKESK. Between the trimmed V and J ends, which lost 0 bases and 4 bases, there was a span of 9 bases. The CDR3 DNA is TGTGCCAGCAGCCAAGAGTACCGGGGCACCGGGGAGCTGTTTTTT. This encodes CASSQEYRGTGELFF.

This clone was detected only a few times. The rearrangement links TRBV28 to TRBJ2-7; unclear D gene. Per germline, CDR1 MDHEN and CDR2 SYDVKM. V lost 1 base and J 6 bases, leaving 10 bases between the germline ends. The CDR3 runs 13 residues. The CDR3 reads CASSLSAPGEQYF. CDR3 DNA sequence: TGTGCCAGCAGTTTATCTGCCCCGGGCGAGCAGTACTTC.

V is TRBV9 and J is TRBJ2-2, with 13 bases fitting TRBD2. J lost 3 bases, V lost 4 bases, and 9 bases had no gene match. CDR1 is SGDLS and CDR2 is YYNGEE in the germline V gene. The CDR3 sequence is 18 residues long. CDR3 region: CASSNSRTSGSYTGELFF. The CDR3 DNA reads as TGTGCCAGCAGCAACTCCAGGACTAGCGGGAGTTACACCGGGGAGCTGTTTTTT.

On this clone itself: Other nucleotide sequences in the sample specify the same CDR3. This chain joins TRBV7-9 and TRBJ1-2; possibly TRBD1 for D (5 bases). CDR1 and CDR2 from the germline V gene are SEHNR and FQNEAQ (reference sequence). V lost 6 bases and J 2 bases, leaving 10 bases between the germline ends. The CDR3 is made up of 13 amino acids. CDR3 coding DNA: TGTGCCAGCAGTCAACCAGGGAACTATGGCTACACCTTC. Protein sequence: CASSQPGNYGYTF.

This sequence joins TRBV5-4 and TRBJ1-2; D is uncertain. This CDR3 region has 12 residues. V lost 3 bases to trimming and J lost 5 bases, with 8 bases between them. The germline CDR1 and CDR2 sequences are SGHNT and YYREEE (reference sequence). The CDR3: CASSSQRYGYTF. The DNA for the CDR3 is TGTGCCAGCAGCTCACAACGATATGGCTACACCTTC. Supplemented by reference TRBV5-4 and TRBJ1-2, the full variable domain reads ETGVTQSPTHLIKTRGQQVTLRCSSQSGHNTVSWYQQALGQGPQFIFQYYREEENGRGNFPPRFSGLQFPNYSSELNVNALELDDSALYLCASSSQRYGYTFGSGTRLTVV.

This chain joins TRBV12-5 and TRBJ1-2, with 9 bases matching TRBD1. The germline CDR1 and CDR2 sequences are LGHNT and FRNRAP. The CDR3 covers 17 residues. Trimming removed 6 bases from V and 2 bases from J; junction bases left unmatched: 13. The DNA for the CDR3 is TGTGCTAGTGGCCCAACCCGGACAGGGGATTCGAACTATGGCTACACCTTC. Protein: CASGPTRTGDSNYGYTF.

This chain links TRBV6-1 with TRBJ2-3, with D perhaps matching TRBD1 (6 bases). Per the germline V gene, CDR1 is MNHNS and CDR2 is SASEGT. The V end lost 2 bases, the J end lost 0 bases, and 12 bases lay between the germline ends. This CDR3 spans 16 amino acids. The DNA for the CDR3 is TGTGCCAGCAGTGAAACGACAGGACGTAGCACAGATACGCAGTATTTT. This gives the protein CASSETTGRSTDTQYF.

V gene TRBV29-1 combines with J gene TRBJ1-1; D is unresolved. This CDR3 spans 11 amino acids. V shed 7 bases and J shed 0 bases, with 6 bases lying between them. Per germline, CDR1 SQVTM and CDR2 ANQGSEA. This chain's CDR3 is CSAAVNTEAFF. DNA for the CDR3: TGCAGCGCCGCGGTGAACACTGAAGCTTTCTTT.

The chain combines TRBV25-1 with TRBJ2-1; 14 positions agree with TRBD2. The CDR3 is made up of 15 amino acids. In germline, CDR1 is MGHDK, CDR2 SYGVNS. V gave up 5 bases and J gave up 9 bases; unmatched junction bases: 6. The CDR3 bases are TGTGCCAGCAGTCTGGGACTAGCGGGAGTCTCTGAGCAGTTCTTC. This gives the protein CASSLGLAGVSEQFF.

CDR3 loop: CASSLSGTSGREQYF. The DNA for the CDR3 is TGTGCCAGCAGTTTATCTGGGACTAGCGGGCGCGAGCAGTACTTC. The chain links TRBV27 to TRBJ2-7; 12 positions match TRBD2. Germline V CDR1 and CDR2: MNHEY, SMNVEV (reference sequence). The V segment lost 0 bases and the J segment 6 bases; nucleotides outside the gene matches: 3. This CDR3 region has 15 residues.

J is TRBJ2-2 and V is TRBV2; 12 bases fit TRBD2. This CDR3 spans 18 amino acids. V was pared by 6 bases and J by 7 bases, with 15 bases of the junction left unmatched. Germline CDR1 SNHLY, CDR2 FYNNEI. CDR3 sequence: CASSERLLAGGVGGELFF. The CDR3 bases are TGTGCCAGCAGCGAGAGATTACTAGCGGGAGGAGTGGGCGGGGAGCTGTTTTTT.

The gene calls are TRBV5-6 and TRBJ2-2, with TRBD1 identical over 11 bases. Trimming cost V 2 bases and J 5 bases; bases outside gene matches: 2. The CDR3 spans 15 residues. Germline V lookup: CDR1 SGHDT, CDR2 YYEEEE. The CDR3 reads CASSFGTGGTGELFF. The CDR3 bases are TGTGCCAGCAGCTTCGGGACAGGGGGGACCGGGGAGCTGTTTTTT.

The chain employs TRBV6-5 and TRBJ1-4; the D gene is possibly TRBD1 (6 bases). The CDR3 has 15 amino acids. The germline V gene has CDR1 MNHEY and CDR2 SVGAGI. V shed 2 bases and J shed 1 base, with 8 bases lying between them. The chain's CDR3 is CASSYVTGTNEKLFF. The DNA for the CDR3 is TGTGCCAGCAGTTACGTGACAGGAACTAATGAAAAACTGTTTTTT.

The rearrangement uses TRBV11-2 and TRBJ2-7, with TRBD2 matching 13 bases. Per germline, CDR1 SGHAT and CDR2 FQNNGV. Germline trimming cut 5 bases from V and 5 bases from J; bases unmatched to any gene: 6. The CDR3 sequence is 15 residues long. The chain's CDR3 is CASSLTSGRSDEQYF. The CDR3 region has the DNA TGTGCCAGCAGCCTGACTAGCGGGAGGTCCGACGAGCAGTACTTC.

J is TRBJ1-1 and V is TRBV27; D is unclear. CDR3 length: 11 residues. Germline values: CDR1 MNHEY, CDR2 SMNVEV (reference sequence). The CDR3 DNA is TGTGTTACCCGAGGGCCGTCTGAAGCTTTCTTT. Its translation: CVTRGPSEAFF.

The chain uses TRBV2 and TRBJ1-1; D perhaps matches TRBD1 (6 bases). The germline CDR1 and CDR2 sequences are SNHLY and FYNNEI. V was trimmed by 8 bases and J by 1 base, leaving 11 bases between them. The CDR3 is made up of 13 amino acids. The DNA of the CDR3 is TGTGCCAGCCTAGAAGGGGGGAACACTGAAGCTTTCTTT. Translation: CASLEGGNTEAFF.

About this clone itself: The germline gene is not matched at one end of the junction; a read error may be the cause. This rearrangement joins TRBV12-5 to TRBJ2-3, with a possible D match to TRBD2 (7 bases). Germline CDR1 is LGHNT and CDR2 is FRNRAP. The CDR3 is 16 residues long. As DNA, the CDR3 is TGTGCTAGTGCTCTTGGGGGGGGCGGAAGCACAGATACGCGGTATTTT. It encodes CASALGGGGSTDTRYF.

The chain combines TRBV13 with TRBJ2-1; tentative D call: TRBD2 (6 bases). There are 18 residues in the CDR3. Trimming took off 0 bases at V and 5 bases at J, with 20 bases between the two ends. CDR1 is PRHDT, CDR2 FYEKMQ, per germline (reference sequence). The CDR3 DNA reads TGTGCCAGCAGCTTAGGCCTAATGAGAGCGGGTAGGAACAATGAGCAGTTCTTC. This gives the protein CASSLGLMRAGRNNEQFF.

Concerning this clone itself: The same CDR3 is also encoded by other DNA sequences in this sample. The gene calls are TRBV6-6 and TRBJ1-3; D is perhaps TRBD1 (5 bases). V was clipped by 3 bases and J by 4 bases, with 10 bases between them. The CDR3 has 14 amino acids. Germline V lookup: CDR1 MNHNY, CDR2 SVGAGI (reference sequence). CDR3 in amino acids: CASSYGQGGNTIYF. CDR3 sequence (DNA): TGTGCCAGCAGTTATGGGCAGGGAGGAAACACCATATATTTT.